The source of this T cell receptor (beta chain) is a study of radiation and T cells in renal cell carcinoma. On this clone itself: Antigen specificity is unknown.

Regarding the study as a whole: In blood, top tumor clones expanded by 2 weeks, shrinking by 4.

Time point: blood 4 weeks post-SBRT, at nephrectomy. Treatment meaning: 15 Gy SBRT to primary tumor, nephrectomy 4 weeks later. Profiled with immunoSEQ multiplex PCR; TCRdb holds only in-frame clones, not every one. The sample comprises about 90,000 clones, around 81% of which are singletons, and approximately 8.6% rests with the top ten. This CDR3 has 13 residues. The V end lost 2 bases, the J end lost 3 bases, and 7 bases lay between the germline ends. Germline CDR1 SGHRS, CDR2 YFSETQ. The chain has TRBV5-1 and TRBJ2-3; D not resolved. The TCR was taken from a man aged 45-60 years with renal cell carcinoma. The sample in question was blood, obtained from a patient whose treatment included radiotherapy and nephrectomy. The CDR3 loop reads CASSLRPTDTQYF. In DNA, the CDR3 is TGCGCCAGCAGCTTAAGGCCTACAGATACGCAGTATTTT.